This is a list of T cell receptor beta chains from one sample in a study of identical twins. One entry per CDR3 protein results from TCRdb running MiXCR on the 5' RACE reads. The top ten hold around 5% of the sample, which has around 200,000 distinct CDR3 sequences, roughly 9.4% seen once. The material sequenced was memory (CD45RO+) T cells sorted from blood. These receptors came from a woman in her late teens or twenties in good health. Both conserved end residues are part of each CDR3. Each record gives: CDR3 protein, CDR3 DNA, J gene, clone size, V gene, D gene. The D gene is left open where the match is weak. Not every row has a clone size; where given, it reads once, few, many or a size class.

CDR3: CASSYSIWGEAFF; DNA: TGTGCCAGCAGTTACTCGATATGGGGTGAAGCTTTCTTT; J: TRBJ1-1; size: few; V: TRBV6-5; D: .
CDR3: CASSVQGGQETQYF; DNA: TGCGCCAGCAGTGTACAGGGAGGCCAAGAGACCCAGTACTTC; J: TRBJ2-5; size: .; V: TRBV5-1; D: .
CDR3: CASSYFPQASNEKLFF; DNA: TGTGCCAGCAGCTATTTTCCACAGGCTTCTAATGAAAAACTGTTTTTT; J: TRBJ1-4; size: many; V: TRBV7-2; D: .
CDR3: CASSLMGSISSYEQYF; DNA: TGTGCCAGCAGTTTAATGGGAAGTATCAGCTCCTACGAGCAGTACTTC; J: TRBJ2-7; size: many; V: TRBV12-3/TRBV12-4; D: .
CDR3: CAWSVYQREYHTGELFF; DNA: TGTGCCTGGAGTGTATACCAGCGGGAGTATCACACCGGGGAGCTGTTTTTT; J: TRBJ2-2; size: few; V: TRBV30; D: TRBD2
CDR3: CASSQYGNQPQHF; DNA: TGCGCCAGCAGCCAGTATGGCAATCAGCCCCAGCATTTT; J: TRBJ1-5; size: many; V: TRBV5-1; D: .
CDR3: CASSLGQRGGEQYF; DNA: TGCGCCAGCAGCTTGGGCCAAAGGGGTGGAGAGCAGTACTTC; J: TRBJ2-7; size: .; V: TRBV5-1; D: .
CDR3: CASSPEAKNIQYF; DNA: TGTGCCAGCAGCCCCGAGGCCAAAAACATTCAGTACTTC; J: TRBJ2-4; size: few; V: TRBV11-2; D: .
CDR3: CASSLARQSLWDNEQFF; DNA: TGTGCCAGCAGTTTAGCAAGACAGTCCCTATGGGACAATGAGCAGTTCTTC; J: TRBJ2-1; size: many; V: TRBV12-3/TRBV12-4; D: .
CDR3: CASSTWGQTSGSRFEQFF; DNA: TGTGCCAGTAGTACTTGGGGACAGACTAGCGGGAGCCGGTTTGAGCAGTTCTTC; J: TRBJ2-1; size: .; V: TRBV19; D: TRBD2
CDR3: CASSLDEREQFF; DNA: TGTGCCAGCAGCTTAGATGAGCGGGAGCAGTTCTTC; J: TRBJ2-1; size: many; V: TRBV11-2; D: .
CDR3: CATSDLECETESEAFF; DNA: TGTGCCACCAGTGATTTAGAATGCGAGACGGAGTCAGAAGCTTTCTTT; J: TRBJ1-1; size: .; V: TRBV24-1; D: .
CDR3: CASSLTSDGYNEQFF; DNA: TGTGCCAGCAGCTTAACGTCCGACGGTTACAATGAGCAGTTCTTC; J: TRBJ2-1; size: many; V: TRBV7-3; D: .
CDR3: CATSDLQARQTQYF; DNA: TGTGCCACCAGTGATTTGCAAGCCAGGCAGACCCAGTACTTC; J: TRBJ2-5; size: .; V: TRBV24-1; D: .
CDR3: CSVGGIGSSGELFF; DNA: TGCAGCGTTGGGGGGATAGGATCGTCCGGGGAGCTGTTTTTT; J: TRBJ2-2; size: many; V: TRBV29-1; D: .
CDR3: CSARLKGAIYQPQHF; DNA: TGCAGTGCTAGATTGAAGGGGGCGATCTATCAGCCCCAGCATTTT; J: TRBJ1-5; size: few; V: TRBV20-1; D: TRBD1
CDR3: CSALGGNNQPQHF; DNA: TGCAGTGCCCTTGGAGGGAACAATCAGCCCCAGCATTTT; J: TRBJ1-5; size: .; V: TRBV20-1; D: .
CDR3: CASSSIGGGREQYF; DNA: TGCGCCAGCAGCTCGATAGGGGGAGGGCGCGAGCAGTACTTC; J: TRBJ2-7; size: few; V: TRBV5-1; D: .
CDR3: CASSSSGQTQYF; DNA: TGTGCCAGCAGTTCTAGCGGGCAGACCCAGTACTTC; J: TRBJ2-5; size: many; V: TRBV12-3/TRBV12-4; D: TRBD2
CDR3: CATSRDGSNTGELFF; DNA: TGTGCCACCAGCAGAGATGGTTCAAACACCGGGGAGCTGTTTTTT; J: TRBJ2-2; size: .; V: TRBV15; D: .
CDR3: CASSYDNTGELFF; DNA: TGTGCCAGCAGTTACGATAACACCGGGGAGCTGTTTTTT; J: TRBJ2-2; size: few; V: TRBV6-5; D: .
CDR3: CSAIFFGLGGNEQFF; DNA: TGCAGTGCTATATTCTTCGGGCTAGGAGGAAATGAGCAGTTCTTC; J: TRBJ2-1; size: few; V: TRBV20-1; D: .
CDR3: CATSRAWSLHTGELFF; DNA: TGTGCCACCAGCAGAGCGTGGAGTCTACACACCGGGGAGCTGTTTTTT; J: TRBJ2-2; size: few; V: TRBV15; D: .
CDR3: CASSLPGTGNTGELFF; DNA: TGCGCCAGCAGCTTACCCGGGACAGGGAACACCGGGGAGCTGTTTTTT; J: TRBJ2-2; size: many; V: TRBV5-1; D: TRBD1
CDR3: CASSQGARGMVGWETQYF; DNA: TGTGCCAGCAGCCAAGGGGCGAGGGGAATGGTTGGATGGGAGACCCAGTACTTC; J: TRBJ2-5; size: .; V: TRBV3-1; D: .
CDR3: CASSFASGSYNEQFF; DNA: TGTGCCAGCAGCTTCGCTAGCGGCTCCTACAATGAGCAGTTCTTC; J: TRBJ2-1; size: .; V: TRBV7-2; D: TRBD2
CDR3: CASSKMSGTYTF; DNA: TGTGCCAGCAGTAAAATGTCCGGGACTTACACCTTC; J: TRBJ1-2; size: few; V: TRBV6-5; D: .
CDR3: CASSFLNTIYF; DNA: TGTGCCAGCAGCTTCCTGAACACCATATATTTT; J: TRBJ1-3; size: few; V: TRBV11-3; D: .
CDR3: CSAGDRFTDTQYF; DNA: TGCAGTGCTGGAGACCGGTTTACAGATACGCAGTATTTT; J: TRBJ2-3; size: many; V: TRBV20-1; D: .
CDR3: CASSLAGQFYGYTF; DNA: TGTGCCAGCAGCCTCGCGGGACAGTTCTATGGCTACACCTTC; J: TRBJ1-2; size: many; V: TRBV3-1; D: TRBD1
CDR3: CASSPDSRGINYGYTF; DNA: TGCGCCAGCAGCCCCGATTCCAGGGGGATCAACTATGGCTACACCTTC; J: TRBJ1-2; size: many; V: TRBV5-1; D: TRBD1
CDR3: CASSEGLENNEQFF; DNA: TGTGCCAGCAGTGAGGGACTAGAAAACAATGAGCAGTTCTTC; J: TRBJ2-1; size: many; V: TRBV6-4; D: TRBD2
CDR3: CASSLGQVNYGYTF; DNA: TGTGCCAGCAGCTTAGGGCAAGTTAACTATGGCTACACCTTC; J: TRBJ1-2; size: many; V: TRBV11-2; D: .
CDR3: CASSRWTVNTEAFF; DNA: TGTGCCAGCAGCCGTTGGACGGTGAACACTGAAGCTTTCTTT; J: TRBJ1-1; size: few; V: TRBV12-3/TRBV12-4; D: .
CDR3: CASSSPGSSTDTQYF; DNA: TGTGCCAGCAGCTCCCCGGGAAGTAGCACAGATACGCAGTATTTT; J: TRBJ2-3; size: .; V: TRBV7-9; D: .
CDR3: CASSPKGATTQYF; DNA: TGTGCCAGCTCTCCTAAGGGGGCGACAACGCAGTACTTC; J: TRBJ2-7; size: few; V: TRBV6-6; D: TRBD1